The 18 T cell receptor beta chains below come from one sample, sequenced in a study of blood T cells in healthy people across ages. A J-beta primer mix and a sample-barcoded 5' primer were used in a second PCR of roughly 7 to 12 cycles. TCRdb processed the 5' RACE reads anew with MiXCR; each CDR3 protein has one entry. The data hold more than 1,400,000 distinct CDR3 sequences, with approximately 38% observed a single time. Sequencing input: blood. Every receptor here comes from a young woman in good health.

The chain employs TRBV20-1 and TRBJ2-1, with D perhaps TRBD2 (6 bases). The CDR3 contains 16 residues. Germline values: CDR1 DFQATT, CDR2 SNEGSKA (reference sequence). Trimming shortened V by 0 bases and J by 0 bases, and 12 bases separated the two germline ends. The CDR3 nucleotides are TGCAGTGCTAGAGATTACAGCGGGCGCTCCTACAATGAGCAGTTCTTC. This sequence encodes CSARDYSGRSYNEQFF.

The chain recombines TRBV30 with TRBJ2-4; 9 bases match TRBD1. The J call may be faulty, since TRBJ2-7 better matches the DNA end. The germline V gene encodes CDR1 GTSNPN and CDR2 SVGIG (reference sequence). This CDR3 has 14 residues. CDR3 DNA: TGTGCCTGGAGAGCCAACAGGGGGCTGTACGAGCAGTACTTC. Protein product: CAWRANRGLYEQYF.

This clonotype turned up a few times. The chain uses TRBV6-2 or TRBV6-3 and TRBJ1-1, with no clear D. CDR3 length: 16 amino acids. V dropped 0 bases and J dropped 1 base, with 12 bases sitting between them. The germline gives CDR1 MNHEY, CDR2 SVGEGT. In DNA form, the CDR3 reads TGTGCCAGCAGTTACTCCGGTGGCACCTCGAACACTGAAGCTTTCTTT. It codes for CASSYSGGTSNTEAFF.

This clonotype was picked up many times. The gene calls are TRBV24-1 and TRBJ2-1; D remains ambiguous. Germline-derived CDR1 and CDR2 are KGHDR and SFDVKD. The ends were cut back, 4 bases at V and 4 bases at J, with 1 base in the middle. The length of the CDR3 is 11 residues. The CDR3 coding sequence is TGTGCCACCAGTGAGTACAATGAGCAGTTCTTC. It is translated as CATSEYNEQFF.

J is TRBJ1-5 and V is TRBV20-1, with D uncertain. The DNA end is more similar to TRBJ2-3, so the J call may be wrong. This CDR3 is 16 amino acids long. Germline V gives CDR1 DFQATT, CDR2 SNEGSKA (reference sequence). CDR3 protein: CSARDRSGLSNQPQYF. In nucleotides, the CDR3 is TGCAGTGCTAGAGATCGATCAGGATTAAGCAATCAGCCCCAGTATTTT.

The chain uses TRBV18 and TRBJ2-5; no clear D gene. In germline, CDR1 is KGHSH, CDR2 LQKENI. V lost 0 bases and J lost 4, with 9 bases in between. This CDR3 is 14 amino acids long. CDR3 protein: CASSPPPSRETQYF. The CDR3 coding sequence is TGTGCCAGCTCACCACCGCCTAGTCGAGAGACCCAGTACTTC.

The chain has TRBV4-1 and TRBJ2-5, with D possibly matching TRBD1 (5 bases). Trimming stripped 0 bases from V and 11 bases from J, with 19 bases between. The CDR3 extends over 15 amino acids. CDR1 and CDR2 from the germline V gene are MGHRA and YSYEKL. CDR3 region: CASSQERGRAWLQYF. In DNA, the CDR3 is TGCGCCAGCAGCCAAGAAAGGGGTAGGGCCTGGTTGCAGTACTTC.

The table lists this clonotype with a count of one. A read error is possible here, since a much larger clone lies one base away. The chain has TRBV12-3 or TRBV12-4 and TRBJ2-1, with 7 nucleotides matching TRBD2. The CDR3 consists of 12 residues. This CDR3 is CASSWGGNGQFF. The CDR3 DNA sequence: TGTGCCAGCAGTTGGGGAGGGAATGGGCAGTTCTTC.

This sequence joins TRBV7-3 and TRBJ2-3, with 7 bases lining up with TRBD1. Germline CDR1 reads SGHTA; CDR2 reads FQGTGA. V shed 5 bases, J shed 0 bases, and the junction held 8 bases outside the gene matches. The CDR3 extends over 16 amino acids. The chain's CDR3 is CASSGMGQSSTDTQYF. CDR3 in DNA: TGTGCCAGCAGCGGAATGGGACAGTCTAGCACAGATACGCAGTATTTT.

This rearrangement joins TRBV15 to TRBJ2-7, with a weak D call TRBD2 (7 bases). The CDR3 runs to 15 residues. V dropped 2 bases and J dropped 0 bases, with 11 bases sitting between them. The germline V gene encodes CDR1 LNHNV and CDR2 YYDKDF (reference sequence). The CDR3 is CATSRRGGFSYEQYF. In nucleotides, the CDR3 is TGTGCCACCAGCAGACGCGGGGGCTTCTCCTACGAGCAGTACTTC.

This clonotype was observed a handful of times. J is TRBJ1-1 and V is TRBV27; D call uncertain. The germline V gene has CDR1 MNHEY and CDR2 SMNVEV (reference sequence). CDR3 length: 14 amino acids. The germline V and J ends were trimmed by 5 bases and 1 base, with 11 bases remaining between them. This CDR3 reads CASSRREANTEAFF. DNA for the CDR3: TGTGCCAGCAGTCGCCGGGAGGCGAACACTGAAGCTTTCTTT.

The chain combines TRBV12-3 or TRBV12-4 with TRBJ1-2, with 7 bases matching TRBD1. The CDR3 totals 14 residues. V was clipped by 6 bases and J by 4 bases; unmatched bases: 8. The CDR3 region is CASSPAGQSYGYTF. For the CDR3, the DNA is TGTGCCAGCAGCCCGGCGGGACAGAGCTATGGCTACACCTTC.

This clonotype has a handful of counts. J is TRBJ1-2 and V is TRBV14; D not certain. The CDR3 totals 15 residues. The germline V gene encodes CDR1 SGHDN and CDR2 FVKESK. The germline V and J ends were trimmed by 0 bases and 7 bases, with 15 bases remaining between them. CDR3 nucleotide sequence: TGTGCCAGCAGCCAAGATCGGGTGGGCGATCCTGGCTACACCTTC. Protein: CASSQDRVGDPGYTF.

The V and J genes are TRBV4-1 and TRBJ2-5; D is unclear. The J call may be mistaken, given a closer DNA end match to TRBJ2-7. The germline gives CDR1 MGHRA, CDR2 YSYEKL. CDR3 size: 13 residues. CDR3 coding DNA: TGCGCCAGCAGTCCAGCAGAGCACTACGAGCAGTACTTC. It encodes CASSPAEHYEQYF.

As concerns this clonotype: Since a much larger clone is just one base distant, this may be a read error. The chain combines TRBV4-2 with TRBJ1-2, with D hard to call. The CDR3 loop spans 13 amino acids. From germline, CDR1 is LGHNA and CDR2 YNFKEQ. CDR3 loop: CASSQGGNYDYTF. CDR3 nucleotide sequence: TGTGCCAGCAGCCAAGGGGGAAACTATGACTACACCTTC.

The CDR3 protein is CASSSDSRRYF. In DNA, the CDR3 is TGTGCCAGCAGTTCCGACAGCAGGAGGTACTTC. The chain combines TRBV28 with TRBJ2-7; D might be TRBD1 (5 bases). Trimming shortened V by 4 bases and J by 12 bases, and 13 bases separated the two germline ends. The CDR3 is made up of 11 amino acids. Per germline, CDR1 MDHEN and CDR2 SYDVKM.

There are a few counts of this clonotype. The chain carries TRBV5-1 and TRBJ2-3; 7 positions agree with TRBD1. CDR3 length equals 15 residues. Germline values: CDR1 SGHRS, CDR2 YFSETQ. With 1 base clipped from V and 1 base from J, the junction kept 3 bases outside the gene matches. In DNA form, the CDR3 reads TGCGCCAGCAGCTTGTGGACAGGAGGCACAGATACGCAGTATTTT. Translating it yields CASSLWTGGTDTQYF.

This clonotype has more than one count but fewer than ten. The rearrangement uses TRBV3-1 and TRBJ2-7; D not certain. Germline V gene sequence: CDR1 LGHDT, CDR2 YNNKEL (reference sequence). Trimming took off 5 bases at V and 6 bases at J, with 14 bases between the two ends. The CDR3 extends over 13 amino acids. The CDR3 bases are TGTGCCAGCAGCTCTCAGAGTTTTGGCGAGCAGTACTTC. Translating it yields CASSSQSFGEQYF.